A single sample gave rise to the 10 T cell receptor beta chains below, sequenced in a study of blood T cell repertoires in COVID-19. Produced via immunoSEQ multiplex PCR; TCRdb's table is partial and in-frame only. The table lists 120,000 to 150,000 clones, 88% of them singletons. The sequencing sample was made of peripheral blood. The receptors stem from a human donor in a cohort sampled during active COVID-19.

Only a few counts were recorded for this clone. The genes are TRBV14 and TRBJ1-1; 8 nucleotides align to TRBD1. Germline loops: CDR1 SGHDN, CDR2 FVKESK. The CDR3 consists of 14 residues. V shed 4 bases and J 4 bases; nucleotides not matched to a gene: 5. The CDR3: CASSRGTGGTEAFF. The CDR3 DNA follows: TGTGCCAGCAGCCGAGGGACAGGCGGCACTGAAGCTTTCTTT.

The chain links TRBV21-1 to TRBJ1-2; the table's D call TRBD1 went unverified against the DNA. TRBV21-1 is described as a pseudogene. The CDR3 length is 16 residues. The DNA of the CDR3 is TGTGCCAGCAGCAAGCGTTTATGGGACAGGAGATATGGCTACACCTTC. Residues: CASSKRLWDRRYGYTF.

The chain combines TRBV29-1 with TRBJ1-2; maybe TRBD1 (5 bases). Between the trimmed V and J ends, which lost 2 bases and 7 bases, there was a span of 8 bases. Germline CDR1 is SQVTM and CDR2 is ANQGSEA. The CDR3 spans 11 residues. CDR3 sequence: CSVERGSGYTF. DNA of the CDR3: TGCAGCGTTGAAAGGGGAAGTGGCTACACCTTC.

The chain uses TRBV6-5 and TRBJ2-1; a weak D match, TRBD1 (5 bases). CDR1 MNHEY and CDR2 SVGAGI come from the germline V gene. The V and J ends lost 6 bases and 3 bases respectively, with 18 bases between them. The CDR3 covers 16 residues. The CDR3 nucleotides are TGTGCCAGCAGATACGCTGACAGTGCTAACTACAATGAGCAGTTCTTC. Encoded protein: CASRYADSANYNEQFF.

The chain is built from TRBV12-1 and TRBJ2-1; the table gives TRBD2 as D, unverified against the DNA. TRBV12-1 is a known pseudogene. The CDR3 extends over 16 amino acids. Here the CDR3 DNA reads TGTGCCAGCAGCCCCTCCCTGCGGGGGGCCCACAATGAGCAGTTCTTC. Its translation is CASSPSLRGAHNEQFF.

This chain uses TRBV3-1 (or the pseudogene TRBV3-2) with TRBJ1-2; D is uncertain. V lost 4 bases to trimming and J lost 3 bases, with 18 bases between them. The V gene's germline CDR1 is LGHDT and CDR2 YNNKEL (reference sequence). This CDR3 has 16 amino acids. CDR3 protein: CASSPHWAGEDYGYTF. The CDR3 region has the DNA TGTGCCAGCAGCCCCCATTGGGCAGGCGAAGACTATGGCTACACCTTC.

This clone appeared a few times. The genes are TRBV2 and TRBJ1-1; 8 bases match TRBD1. Germline-derived CDR1 and CDR2 are SNHLY and FYNNEI. This CDR3 is 15 amino acids long. V lost 11 bases to trimming and J lost 4 bases; unmatched junction nucleotides: 15. CDR3 residues: CAGIDRGGRVTEAFF. The CDR3 DNA follows: TGTGCCGGTATAGACAGGGGAGGCCGAGTCACTGAAGCTTTCTTT.

J is TRBJ2-5 and V is TRBV24-1; 11 nucleotides match TRBD2. Germline V gives CDR1 KGHDR, CDR2 SFDVKD. The V gene end was trimmed by 1 base and the J gene end by 0 bases; junction bases not matched to a gene: 9. The CDR3 is 19 residues long. The CDR3 loop is CATSDFWLAGGHYQETQYF. The CDR3 DNA reads as TGTGCCACCAGTGATTTCTGGCTAGCGGGGGGTCATTACCAAGAGACCCAGTACTTC.

The chain couples TRBV27 to TRBJ2-1, with D tentatively TRBD2 (5 bases). The CDR3 loop spans 17 amino acids. Germline-derived CDR1 and CDR2 are MNHEY and SMNVEV (reference sequence). V shed 6 bases and J shed 2 bases, with 20 bases lying between them. CDR3 protein: CASSPPLTIFTYNEQFF. For the CDR3, the DNA is TGTGCCAGCAGCCCCCCCCTGACTATTTTCACCTACAATGAGCAGTTCTTC.

The chain couples TRBV4-3 to TRBJ2-5, with 7 nucleotides matching TRBD1. CDR1 LGHNA and CDR2 YSLEER come from the germline V gene. The CDR3 loop spans 16 amino acids. V shed 1 base and J 5 bases; nucleotides not matched to a gene: 10. CDR3 sequence reads: CASSQGTGPVGETQYF. The CDR3 DNA sequence: TGCGCCAGCAGCCAAGGGACAGGACCCGTGGGGGAGACCCAGTACTTC.